The 16 T cell receptor beta chains below were found in one sample sequenced in a study of OX40 agonist ivuxolimab in advanced cancers. Data came from immunoSEQ multiplex PCR; TCRdb stores just in-frame clones and leaves some out. The sample has under 70,000 clones; roughly 90% are singletons. This specimen consisted of CD4+ or CD8+ T cells sorted from blood, obtained in a trial of the OX40 agonist ivuxolimab. These receptors were obtained from an adult with an advanced solid tumor such as melanoma, head and neck, liver or kidney cancer.

The chain has TRBV21-1 and TRBJ2-7; the D call of TRBD1 is as the table states it, not checked on the DNA. TRBV21-1 is classified as a pseudogene. The CDR3 spans 14 residues. The chain's CDR3 is CANPGQEYSYEQYF. For the CDR3, the DNA is TGTGCCAACCCGGGACAGGAATACTCCTACGAGCAGTACTTC.

The genes are TRBV11-3 and TRBJ2-5; 8 bases align to TRBD1. J lost 2 bases, V lost 5 bases, and 4 bases had no gene match. The CDR3 totals 14 residues. Germline assignment: CDR1 SGHNT and CDR2 YENEEA. The CDR3 DNA reads as TGTGCCAGCAGCCCAGGGGGCTATCAAGAGACCCAGTACTTC. It specifies CASSPGGYQETQYF.

The chain employs TRBV30 and TRBJ1-6; D call uncertain. Germline V gives CDR1 GTSNPN, CDR2 SVGIG (reference sequence). V lost 4 bases to trimming and J lost 10 bases, with 17 bases between them. This CDR3 has 14 amino acids. CDR3 protein: CAWNPGLPWSPLHF. The CDR3 region has the DNA TGTGCCTGGAATCCGGGCCTCCCGTGGTCACCCCTCCACTTT. The complete variable domain, with remaining parts taken from reference TRBV30 and TRBJ1-6, reads SQTIHQWPATLVQPVGSPLSLECTVEGTSNPNLYWYRQAAGRGLQLLFYSVGIGQISSEVPQNLSASRPQDRQFILSSKKLLLSDSGFYLCAWNPGLPWSPLHFGNGTRLTVT.

V usage is TRBV4-1 and J usage is TRBJ2-2; possible D gene TRBD2, 8 bases. Trimming removed 10 bases at V and 4 bases at J, with 19 bases between. Germline CDR1 and CDR2: MGHRA and YSYEKL. The CDR3 is made up of 15 amino acids. The CDR3 sequence is CATGGGAVGTGELFF. The CDR3 nucleotides are TGCGCCACGGGAGGGGGCGCCGTTGGCACCGGGGAGCTGTTTTTT.

A single count supports this clone. This chain joins TRBV7-9 and TRBJ1-5; maybe TRBD1 (6 bases). V shed 1 base and J shed 5 bases, with 12 bases lying between them. The germline CDR1 and CDR2 sequences are SEHNR and FQNEAQ (reference sequence). The CDR3 is made up of 15 amino acids. The CDR3 nucleotides read TGTGCCAGCAGCTTAGGTGGACAGAAATATCAGCCCCAGCATTTT. This sequence encodes CASSLGGQKYQPQHF.

CDR3 sequence: CASSDGGSYNSPLHF. The CDR3 DNA sequence: TGTGCCAGCAGTGACGGAGGTTCCTATAATTCACCCCTCCACTTT. The chain uses TRBV6-4 and TRBJ1-6; D unclear. The CDR3 is 15 amino acids. V lost 2 bases and J lost 1, with 6 bases in between. CDR1 is MRHNA and CDR2 is SNTAGT in the germline V gene.

The chain carries TRBV6-6 and TRBJ2-5; 7 bases are shared with TRBD1. The J call may be mistaken, given a closer DNA end match to TRBJ2-7. CDR3 size: 11 residues. The germline V gene encodes CDR1 MNHNY and CDR2 SVGAGI (reference sequence). The CDR3 region is CASRWTGEQYF. In DNA, the CDR3 is TGTGCCAGCAGATGGACAGGCGAGCAGTACTTC.

This clone appeared a single time. The genes are TRBV19 and TRBJ2-7, with D perhaps matching TRBD1 (6 bases). With 6 bases removed from V and 3 bases from J, the gap between germline ends came to 12 bases. The V gene's germline CDR1 is LNHDA and CDR2 SQIVND (reference sequence). This CDR3 contains 13 residues. This CDR3 is CASSQEGDYEQYF. CDR3 nucleotide sequence: TGTGCCAGTAGCCAAGAGGGGGACTACGAGCAGTACTTC.

The chain employs TRBV9 and TRBJ1-6; TRBD1 might be the D (6 bases). Trimming removed 0 bases from V and 4 bases from J, with 8 bases in between. The CDR3 is made up of 15 amino acids. CDR1 SGDLS and CDR2 YYNGEE come from the germline V gene. CDR3 sequence reads: CASSVEGGYNSPLHF. The DNA of the CDR3 is TGTGCCAGCAGCGTAGAGGGGGGATATAATTCACCCCTCCACTTT. Supplemented by reference TRBV9 and TRBJ1-6, the full variable domain reads DSGVTQTPKHLITATGQRVTLRCSPRSGDLSVYWYQQSLDQGLQFLIQYYNGEERAKGNILERFSAQQFPDLHSELNLSSLELGDSALYFCASSVEGGYNSPLHFGNGTRLTVT.

The gene calls are TRBV7-9 and TRBJ2-1; no firm D call. This CDR3 has 15 amino acids. Deletions cut 2 bases from V and 0 bases from J, with 8 bases between. Germline V gives CDR1 SEHNR, CDR2 FQNEAQ (reference sequence). CDR3 sequence: CASSLTSNSYNEQFF. The CDR3 DNA is TGTGCCAGCAGCTTAACGTCTAACTCCTACAATGAGCAGTTCTTC.

The chain carries TRBV6-5 and TRBJ2-7; D gene ambiguous. Germline assignment: CDR1 MNHEY and CDR2 SVGAGI. Trimming took off 0 bases at V and 6 bases at J, with 6 bases between the two ends. There are 12 residues in the CDR3. The CDR3 reads CASSYSLGEQYF. In DNA, the CDR3 is TGTGCCAGCAGTTACTCTCTAGGCGAGCAGTACTTC.

V gene TRBV6-4 combines with J gene TRBJ1-5; no clear D gene. V lost 5 bases, J lost 0 bases, and 8 bases lay in between. CDR1 is MRHNA, CDR2 SNTAGT, per germline. The CDR3 covers 14 residues. DNA of the CDR3: TGTGCCAGCAGTCCGGTTCTTAGCAATCAGCCCCAGCATTTT. Translation gives CASSPVLSNQPQHF.

This chain uses TRBV30 with TRBJ1-2, with D possibly TRBD1 on 6 matching bases. The CDR3 extends over 13 amino acids. Germline V gene sequence: CDR1 GTSNPN, CDR2 SVGIG (reference sequence). V was trimmed by 1 base and J by 2 bases, leaving 8 bases between them. The CDR3 DNA follows: TGTGCCTGGAGTGGGGGGCTGAACTATGGCTACACCTTC. Protein sequence: CAWSGGLNYGYTF. Complete variable domain (other parts from reference TRBV30 and TRBJ1-2): SQTIHQWPATLVQPVGSPLSLECTVEGTSNPNLYWYRQAAGRGLQLLFYSVGIGQISSEVPQNLSASRPQDRQFILSSKKLLLSDSGFYLCAWSGGLNYGYTFGSGTRLTVV.

Comments on this clone: At the DNA level, this CDR3 is encoded by other sequences in the same sample as well. V usage is TRBV5-1 and J usage is TRBJ1-5; the D gene is possibly TRBD1 (6 bases). There are 14 residues in the CDR3. Germline V gene lookup returns CDR1 SGHRS and CDR2 YFSETQ. With 4 bases removed from V and 4 bases from J, the gap between germline ends came to 12 bases. In DNA form, the CDR3 reads TGCGCCAGCAGCCCTACAGGGCTTAATCAGCCCCAGCATTTT. Translating it yields CASSPTGLNQPQHF.

The J gene is TRBJ1-1, the V gene TRBV28; D may be TRBD1 (6 bases). The CDR3 is made up of 15 amino acids. The ends were cut back, 8 bases at V and 4 bases at J, with 20 bases in the middle. Germline values: CDR1 MDHEN, CDR2 SYDVKM. This chain's CDR3 is CASPSGGGSATEAFF. Here the CDR3 DNA reads TGTGCCAGCCCCTCCGGTGGGGGCTCTGCCACTGAAGCTTTCTTT.

This chain connects TRBV5-6 to TRBJ2-7, with no clear D. Per germline, CDR1 SGHDT and CDR2 YYEEEE. V lost 4 bases, J lost 3 bases, and 5 bases lay in between. The CDR3 runs 11 residues. CDR3 loop: CASSLRYEQYF. CDR3 sequence (DNA): TGTGCCAGCAGCCTGCGCTACGAGCAGTACTTC.